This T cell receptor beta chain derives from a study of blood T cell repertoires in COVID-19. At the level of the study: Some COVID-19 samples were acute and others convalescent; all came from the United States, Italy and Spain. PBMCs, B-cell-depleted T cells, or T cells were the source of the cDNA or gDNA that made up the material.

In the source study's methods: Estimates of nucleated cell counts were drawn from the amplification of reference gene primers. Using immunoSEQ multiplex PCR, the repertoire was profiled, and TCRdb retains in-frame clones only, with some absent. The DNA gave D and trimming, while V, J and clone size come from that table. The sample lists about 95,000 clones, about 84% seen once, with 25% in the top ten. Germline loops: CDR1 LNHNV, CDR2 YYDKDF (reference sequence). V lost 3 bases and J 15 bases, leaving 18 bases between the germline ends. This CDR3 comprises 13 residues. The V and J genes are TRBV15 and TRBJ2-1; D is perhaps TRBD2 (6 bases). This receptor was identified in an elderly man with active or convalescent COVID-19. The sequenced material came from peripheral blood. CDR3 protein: CATSSHWGGETFF. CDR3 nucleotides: TGTGCCACCAGCAGTCACTGGGGCGGGGAAACGTTCTTC. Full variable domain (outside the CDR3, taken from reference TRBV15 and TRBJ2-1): DAMVIQNPRYQVTQFGKPVTLSCSQTLNHNVMYWYQQKSSQAPKLLFHYYDKDFNNEADTPDNFQSRRPNTSFCFLDIRSPGLGDTAMYLCATSSHWGGETFFGPGTRLTVL.